Each of the 2 T cell receptor beta chains below was sequenced from the same sample in a study of blood T cells in healthy people across ages. Together with a sample-barcoded 5' primer, a J-beta primer mix was included in a second PCR lasting about 6 to 11 cycles. MiXCR, applied by TCRdb to the 5' RACE reads, yields one record per CDR3 protein. This sample has under 800,000 distinct CDR3 sequences, with 20% to 25% found just once. Sequenced material: blood. These receptors originate from a man in his 70s in good health.

This clonotype was seen many times. CDR3 nucleotides: TGTGCCAGCAGTTCTAATGTTAGTCGGGAGACCCAGTACTTC. This sequence encodes CASSSNVSRETQYF. The chain is built from TRBV12-3 or TRBV12-4 and TRBJ2-5; D is ambiguous. Trimming took off 4 bases at V and 5 bases at J, with 14 bases between the two ends. This CDR3 has 14 amino acids.

In its sample, this clonotype was seen many times. The chain couples TRBV9 to TRBJ2-5; D remains ambiguous. V lost 0 bases, J lost 2 bases, and 5 bases lay in between. There are 13 residues in the CDR3. Per germline, CDR1 SGDLS and CDR2 YYNGEE. The CDR3 reads CASSVGIQETQYF. The DNA of the CDR3 is TGTGCCAGCAGCGTAGGAATACAAGAGACCCAGTACTTC.